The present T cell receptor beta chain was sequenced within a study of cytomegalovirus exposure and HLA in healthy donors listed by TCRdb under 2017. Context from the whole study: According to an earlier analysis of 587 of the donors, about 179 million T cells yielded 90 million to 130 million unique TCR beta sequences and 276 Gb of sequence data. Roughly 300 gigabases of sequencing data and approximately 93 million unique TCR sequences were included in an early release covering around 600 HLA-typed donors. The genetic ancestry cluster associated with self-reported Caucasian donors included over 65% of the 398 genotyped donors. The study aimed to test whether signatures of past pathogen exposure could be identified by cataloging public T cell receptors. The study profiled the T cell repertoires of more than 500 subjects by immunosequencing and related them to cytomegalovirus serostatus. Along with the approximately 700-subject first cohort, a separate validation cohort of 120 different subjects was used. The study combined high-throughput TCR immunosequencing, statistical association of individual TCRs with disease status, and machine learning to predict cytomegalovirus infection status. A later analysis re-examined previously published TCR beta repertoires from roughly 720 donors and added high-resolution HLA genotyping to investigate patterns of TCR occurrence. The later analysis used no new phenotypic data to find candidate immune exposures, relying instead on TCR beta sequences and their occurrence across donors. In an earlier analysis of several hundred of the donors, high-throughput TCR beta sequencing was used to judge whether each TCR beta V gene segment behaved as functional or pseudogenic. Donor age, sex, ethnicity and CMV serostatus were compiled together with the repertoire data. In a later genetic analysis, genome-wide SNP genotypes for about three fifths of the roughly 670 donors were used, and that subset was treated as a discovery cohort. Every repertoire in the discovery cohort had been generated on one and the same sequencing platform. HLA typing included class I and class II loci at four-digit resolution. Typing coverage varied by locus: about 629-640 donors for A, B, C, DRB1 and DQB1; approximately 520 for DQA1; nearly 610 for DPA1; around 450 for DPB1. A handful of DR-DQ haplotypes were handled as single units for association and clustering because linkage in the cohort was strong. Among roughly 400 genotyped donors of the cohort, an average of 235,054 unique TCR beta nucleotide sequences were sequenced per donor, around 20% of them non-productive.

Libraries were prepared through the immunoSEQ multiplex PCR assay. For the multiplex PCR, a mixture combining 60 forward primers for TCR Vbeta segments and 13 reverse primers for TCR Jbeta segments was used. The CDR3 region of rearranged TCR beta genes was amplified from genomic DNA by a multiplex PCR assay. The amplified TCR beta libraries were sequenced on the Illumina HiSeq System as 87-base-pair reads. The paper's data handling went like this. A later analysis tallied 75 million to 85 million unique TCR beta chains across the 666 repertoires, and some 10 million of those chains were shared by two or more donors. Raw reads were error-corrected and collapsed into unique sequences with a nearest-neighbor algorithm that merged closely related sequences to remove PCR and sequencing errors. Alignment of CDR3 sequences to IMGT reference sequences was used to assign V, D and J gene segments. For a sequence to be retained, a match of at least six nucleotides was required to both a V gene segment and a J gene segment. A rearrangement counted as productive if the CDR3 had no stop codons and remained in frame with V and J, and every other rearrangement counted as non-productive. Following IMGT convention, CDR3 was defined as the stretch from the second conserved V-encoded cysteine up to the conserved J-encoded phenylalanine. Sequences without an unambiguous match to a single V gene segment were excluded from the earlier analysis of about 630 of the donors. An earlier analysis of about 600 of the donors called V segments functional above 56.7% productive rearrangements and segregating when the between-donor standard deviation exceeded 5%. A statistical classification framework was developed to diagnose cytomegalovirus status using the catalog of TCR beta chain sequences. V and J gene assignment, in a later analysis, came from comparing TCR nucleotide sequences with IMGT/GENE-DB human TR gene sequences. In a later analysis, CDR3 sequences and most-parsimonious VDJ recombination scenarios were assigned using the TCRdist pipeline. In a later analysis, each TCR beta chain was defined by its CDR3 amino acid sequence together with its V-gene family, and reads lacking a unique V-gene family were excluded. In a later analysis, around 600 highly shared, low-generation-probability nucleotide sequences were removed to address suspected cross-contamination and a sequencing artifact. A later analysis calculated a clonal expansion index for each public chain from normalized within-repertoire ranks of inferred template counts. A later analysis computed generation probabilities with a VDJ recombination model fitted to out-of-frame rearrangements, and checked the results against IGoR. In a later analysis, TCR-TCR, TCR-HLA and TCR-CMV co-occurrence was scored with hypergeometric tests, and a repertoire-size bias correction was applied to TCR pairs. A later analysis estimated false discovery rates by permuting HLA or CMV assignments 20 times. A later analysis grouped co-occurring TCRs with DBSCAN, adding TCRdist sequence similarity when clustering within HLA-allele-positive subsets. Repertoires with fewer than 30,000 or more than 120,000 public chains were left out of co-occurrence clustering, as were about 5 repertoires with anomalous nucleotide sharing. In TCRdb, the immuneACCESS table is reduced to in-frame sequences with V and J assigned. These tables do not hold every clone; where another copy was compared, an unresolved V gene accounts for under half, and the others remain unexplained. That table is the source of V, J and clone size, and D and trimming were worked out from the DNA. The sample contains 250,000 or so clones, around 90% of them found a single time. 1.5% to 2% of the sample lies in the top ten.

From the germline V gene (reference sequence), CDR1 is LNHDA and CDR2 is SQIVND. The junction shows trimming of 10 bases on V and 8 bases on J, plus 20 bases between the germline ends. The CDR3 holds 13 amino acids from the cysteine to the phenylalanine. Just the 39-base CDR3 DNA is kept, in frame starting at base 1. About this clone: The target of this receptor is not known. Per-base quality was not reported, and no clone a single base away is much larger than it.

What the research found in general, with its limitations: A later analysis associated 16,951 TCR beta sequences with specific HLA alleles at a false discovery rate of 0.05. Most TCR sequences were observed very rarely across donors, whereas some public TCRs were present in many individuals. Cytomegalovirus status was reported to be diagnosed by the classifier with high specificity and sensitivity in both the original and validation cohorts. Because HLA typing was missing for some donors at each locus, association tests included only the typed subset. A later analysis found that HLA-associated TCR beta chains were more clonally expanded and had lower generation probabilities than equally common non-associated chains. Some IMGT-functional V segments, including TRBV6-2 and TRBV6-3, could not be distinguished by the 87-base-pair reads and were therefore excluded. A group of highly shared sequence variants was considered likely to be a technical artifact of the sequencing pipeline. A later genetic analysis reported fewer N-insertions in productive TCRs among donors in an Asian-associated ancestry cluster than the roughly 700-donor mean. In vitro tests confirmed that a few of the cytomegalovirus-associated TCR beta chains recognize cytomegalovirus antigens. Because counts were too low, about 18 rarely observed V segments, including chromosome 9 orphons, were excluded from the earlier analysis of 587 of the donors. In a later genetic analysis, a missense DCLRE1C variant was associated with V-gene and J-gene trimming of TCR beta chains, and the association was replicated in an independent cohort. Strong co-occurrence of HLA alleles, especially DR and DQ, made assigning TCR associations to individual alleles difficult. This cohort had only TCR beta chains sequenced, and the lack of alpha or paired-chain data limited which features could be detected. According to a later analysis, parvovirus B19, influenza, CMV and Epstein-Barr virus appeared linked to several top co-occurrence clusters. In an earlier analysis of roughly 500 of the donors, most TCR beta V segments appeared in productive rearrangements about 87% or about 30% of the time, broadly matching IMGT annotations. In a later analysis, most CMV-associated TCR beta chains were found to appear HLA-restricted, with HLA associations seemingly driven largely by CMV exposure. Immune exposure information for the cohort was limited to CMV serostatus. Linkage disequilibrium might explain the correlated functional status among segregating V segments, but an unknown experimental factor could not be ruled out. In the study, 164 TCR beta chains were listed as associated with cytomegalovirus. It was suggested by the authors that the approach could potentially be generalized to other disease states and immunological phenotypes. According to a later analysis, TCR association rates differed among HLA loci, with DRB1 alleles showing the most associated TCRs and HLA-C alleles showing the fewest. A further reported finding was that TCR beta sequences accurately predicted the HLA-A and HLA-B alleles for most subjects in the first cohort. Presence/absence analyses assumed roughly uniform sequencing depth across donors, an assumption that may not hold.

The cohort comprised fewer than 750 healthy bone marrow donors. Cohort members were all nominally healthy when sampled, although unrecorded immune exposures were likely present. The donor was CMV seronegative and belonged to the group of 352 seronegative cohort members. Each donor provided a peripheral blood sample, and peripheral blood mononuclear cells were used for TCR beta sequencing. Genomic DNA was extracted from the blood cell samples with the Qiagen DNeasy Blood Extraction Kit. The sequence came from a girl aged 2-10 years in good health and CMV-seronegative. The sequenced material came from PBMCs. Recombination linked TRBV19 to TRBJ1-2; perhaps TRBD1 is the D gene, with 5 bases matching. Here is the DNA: TGTGCCACCGTCGAAAGGGGATCAGGGGGCTACACCTTC. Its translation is CATVERGSGGYTF.